This is a list of T cell receptor beta chains from one sample in a study of vaccination and CD4 T cells after COVID-19. Antigens of these TCRs are unknown. TCRdb reprocessed the PCR reads via MiXCR and lists one record per CDR3 protein. Of some 21,000 distinct CDR3 sequences listed, approximately 42% are singletons. The source material was CD4+ T cells from blood, cultured in vitro, sampled before SARS-CoV-2 vaccination. The receptors derive from a human donor who received a COVID-19 vaccine. Both conserved end residues are part of each CDR3. Rows give clone size only sometimes, using once, few, many, or a class for an expanded clone.

size,V,J,CDR3
.,TRBV5-1,TRBJ2-3,CASSLEQERTDTQYF
few,TRBV24-1,TRBJ1-1,CATRSSQLNTEAFF
.,TRBV5-4,TRBJ1-2,CASSHPLGEPGYTF
few,TRBV10-3,TRBJ2-3,CAISESKGGTDTQYF
.,TRBV2,TRBJ2-2,CAFSSRGGEGTGELFF
few,TRBV20-1,TRBJ2-5,CSARGSSETQYF
.,TRBV10-1,TRBJ2-3,CASKRDLTDTQYF
few,TRBV6-5,TRBJ2-5,CASSYLSSGGGKETQYF
.,TRBV19,TRBJ1-2,CASSTRRLWDYGYTF
.,TRBV14,TRBJ2-1,CASSETGGTGSNEQFF
.,TRBV20-1,TRBJ2-1,CSARNLLAGGPGNEQFF
.,TRBV7-9,TRBJ1-1,CASAPDLGFYTEAFF
few,TRBV7-9,TRBJ1-2,CASSLGLEVGGYTF
.,TRBV3-1,TRBJ1-1,CASSPSPTGLPTFF
few,TRBV20-1,TRBJ1-5,CSARGKGSNQPQHF
.,TRBV5-1,TRBJ2-2,CASSLGTSGAEPNTGELFF
once,TRBV15,TRBJ2-7,CATSREGQGEQYF
once,TRBV5-1,TRBJ1-1,CASSFLGQEAFF
.,TRBV10-2,TRBJ2-2,CASSELRGLGELFF
.,TRBV7-7,TRBJ2-5,CASSLAVTSGGQETQYF
.,TRBV7-9,TRBJ1-1,CASSLDLLNTEAFF
.,TRBV7-2,TRBJ1-3,CASSLKGAETFGNTIYF
.,TRBV7-9,TRBJ2-5,CASSVGQGRTQYF
.,TRBV5-1,TRBJ1-1,CASSLATGVQSRNTEAFF
few,TRBV19,TRBJ1-1,CASLRGLNTEAFF
.,TRBV10-1,TRBJ2-3,CASSAGLAGGRGTDTQYF
.,TRBV19,TRBJ2-2,CASSIPGLGGELFF
once,TRBV5-1,TRBJ1-2,CASSLSPGLYGYTF
.,TRBV5-1,TRBJ1-4,CASSLIPGLGEKLFF
.,TRBV20-1,TRBJ2-7,CSALSGRGAYF
.,TRBV2,TRBJ2-5,CASSAPRRGAQYF
.,TRBV19,TRBJ1-1,CATRTDNGRGVNVAFF
.,TRBV20-1,TRBJ2-1,CSADRASGGDEQFF
.,TRBV2,TRBJ1-5,CASSEGVDRDNQPQHF
.,TRBV25-1,TRBJ2-6,CASRAPDHSGANVLTF
.,TRBV15,TRBJ2-3,CATSSRTGSADTQYF
few,TRBV25-1,TRBJ1-3,CASSERSISGNTIYF
.,TRBV5-1,TRBJ1-2,CASSLEAEYYGYTF
.,TRBV20-1,TRBJ1-5,CSASQGAPFYSNQPQHF
.,TRBV10-3,TRBJ1-2,CAIRRDRNYGYTF
.,TRBV27,TRBJ2-7,CASSSSRGGYEQYF
.,TRBV27,TRBJ1-5,CASSLVRDQPQHF
few,TRBV20-1,TRBJ2-7,CSARSRLGYEQYF
few,TRBV19,TRBJ1-5,CASSLPVYSNQPQHF
.,TRBV10-3,TRBJ2-5,CAISVARGVGETQYF
once,TRBV20-1,TRBJ2-1,CSANPSDFSYNEQFF
.,TRBV6-5,TRBJ1-5,CASSLQGSNQPQHF
.,TRBV5-1,TRBJ1-6,CASSVETDNSPLHF
.,TRBV5-1,TRBJ1-2,CASSESGTGQNYGYTF
.,TRBV10-3,TRBJ1-2,CAISRQEANYGYTF
once,TRBV20-1,TRBJ1-2,CSARAKQGEGGYTF
.,TRBV20-1,TRBJ1-1,CSAIYRAGTEAFF
once,TRBV5-1,TRBJ2-5,CASSLEASGGTQYF
.,TRBV19,TRBJ1-5,CASSKPTGEGYQPQHF